This T cell receptor beta chain was observed in a study of CD8 T cells in ankylosing spondylitis. A few counts support this clonotype. Its target is not known. Libraries for TCR beta were made by quantitative 5'-RACE with molecular barcodes. MiXCR was run by TCRdb on the 5' RACE reads, yielding one entry per CDR3 protein. The sample records tens of thousands of distinct CDR3 sequences, roughly 9% being singletons. V was pared by 7 bases and J by 6 bases, with 18 bases between. This CDR3 region has 14 residues. Germline CDR1 and CDR2: SEHNR and FQNEAQ (reference sequence). Study results and limitations: What appeared characteristic of ankylosing spondylitis blood was a TCR beta motif of under 10 highly homologous variants. Reports say disease-linked clones showed up significantly more in matched ankylosing spondylitis synovial fluid. CD8+ disease-linked clones were present at relatively low frequencies in blood. Several of the motif variants were reported before in synovial fluid and blood from reactive arthritis.

The chain has TRBV7-9 and TRBJ1-2; no definite D call. The sequence was collected from a male donor with ankylosing spondylitis. Source material: blood, either unsorted or a sorted T cell fraction (not recorded which). The chain's CDR3 is CASTFGYGEDGYTF. The CDR3 DNA follows: TGTGCCAGCACCTTTGGCTACGGAGAAGATGGCTACACCTTC.